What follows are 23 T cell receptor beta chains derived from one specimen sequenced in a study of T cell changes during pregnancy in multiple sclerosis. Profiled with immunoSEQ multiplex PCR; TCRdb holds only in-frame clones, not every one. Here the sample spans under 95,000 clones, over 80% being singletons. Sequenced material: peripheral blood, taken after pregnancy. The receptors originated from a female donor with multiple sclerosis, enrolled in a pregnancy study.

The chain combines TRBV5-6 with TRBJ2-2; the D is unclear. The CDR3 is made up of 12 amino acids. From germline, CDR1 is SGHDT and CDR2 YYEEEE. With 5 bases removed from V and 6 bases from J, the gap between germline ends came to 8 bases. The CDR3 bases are TGTGCCAGCAGACTCGGAGCCGGGGAGCTGTTTTTT. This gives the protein CASRLGAGELFF.

The CDR3 nucleotides are TGCGCCAGCAGCCTTGGAAGGCAGGCAACTAATGAAAAACTGTTTTTT. Translating it yields CASSLGRQATNEKLFF. The rearrangement links TRBV5-1 to TRBJ1-4; no clear D gene. CDR1 and CDR2 from the germline V gene are SGHRS and YFSETQ. V lost 4 bases and J lost 0, with 13 bases in between. The CDR3 loop spans 16 amino acids. Combining the CDR3 with reference TRBV5-1 and TRBJ1-4 gives the whole variable domain KAGVTQTPRYLIKTRGQQVTLSCSPISGHRSVSWYQQTPGQGLQFLFEYFSETQRNKGNFPGRFSGRQFSNSRSEMNVSTLELGDSALYLCASSLGRQATNEKLFFGSGTQLSVL.

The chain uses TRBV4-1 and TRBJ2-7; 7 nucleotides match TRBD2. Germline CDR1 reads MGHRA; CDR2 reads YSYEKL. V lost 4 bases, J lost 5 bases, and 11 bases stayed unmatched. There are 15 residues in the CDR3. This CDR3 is CASSLAGRVGDEQYF. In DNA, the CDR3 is TGCGCCAGCAGCCTAGCGGGCAGGGTTGGCGACGAGCAGTACTTC.

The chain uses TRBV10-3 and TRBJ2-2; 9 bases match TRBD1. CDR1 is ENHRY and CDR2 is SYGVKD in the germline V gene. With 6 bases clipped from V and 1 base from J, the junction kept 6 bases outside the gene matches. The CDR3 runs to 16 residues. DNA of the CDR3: TGTGCCATCAGGGGGGAGACAGGGGGGAACACCGGGGAGCTGTTTTTT. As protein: CAIRGETGGNTGELFF.

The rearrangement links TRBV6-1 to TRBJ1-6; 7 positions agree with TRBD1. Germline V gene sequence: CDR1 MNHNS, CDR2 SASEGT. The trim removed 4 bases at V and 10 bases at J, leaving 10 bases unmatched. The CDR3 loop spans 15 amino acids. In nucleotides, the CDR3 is TGTGCCAGCAGTGCGAGTCGGGACAGCGGATCACCCCTCCACTTT. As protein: CASSASRDSGSPLHF.

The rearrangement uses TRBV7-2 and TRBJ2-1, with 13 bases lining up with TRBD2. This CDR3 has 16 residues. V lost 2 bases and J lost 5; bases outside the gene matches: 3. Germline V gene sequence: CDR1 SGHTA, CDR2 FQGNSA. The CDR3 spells CASSLPTSGGNNEQFF. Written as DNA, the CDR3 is TGTGCCAGCAGCTTACCGACTAGCGGGGGGAACAATGAGCAGTTCTTC.

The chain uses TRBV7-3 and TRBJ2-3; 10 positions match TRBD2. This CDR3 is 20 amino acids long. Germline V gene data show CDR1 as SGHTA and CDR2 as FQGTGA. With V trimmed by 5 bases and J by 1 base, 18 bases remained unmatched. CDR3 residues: CASSPKPRMASGGRTDTQYF. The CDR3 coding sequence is TGTGCCAGCAGCCCTAAGCCTCGTATGGCTAGCGGGGGCCGCACAGATACGCAGTATTTT.

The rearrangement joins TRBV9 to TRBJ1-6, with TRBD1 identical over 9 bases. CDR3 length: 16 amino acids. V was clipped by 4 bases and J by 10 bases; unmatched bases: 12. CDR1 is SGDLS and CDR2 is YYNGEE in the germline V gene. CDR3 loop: CASSLSEGQGKSPLHF. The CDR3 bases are TGTGCCAGCAGCCTGTCCGAGGGACAGGGAAAATCACCCCTCCACTTT. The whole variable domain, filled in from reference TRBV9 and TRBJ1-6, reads DSGVTQTPKHLITATGQRVTLRCSPRSGDLSVYWYQQSLDQGLQFLIQYYNGEERAKGNILERFSAQQFPDLHSELNLSSLELGDSALYFCASSLSEGQGKSPLHFGNGTRLTVT.

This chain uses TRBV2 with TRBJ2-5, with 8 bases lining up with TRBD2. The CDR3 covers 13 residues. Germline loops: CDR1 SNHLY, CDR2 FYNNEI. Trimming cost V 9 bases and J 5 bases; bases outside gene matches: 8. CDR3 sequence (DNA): TGTGCCAGGGGCGGGGGGCCGGAGGAGACCCAGTACTTC. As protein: CARGGGPEETQYF.

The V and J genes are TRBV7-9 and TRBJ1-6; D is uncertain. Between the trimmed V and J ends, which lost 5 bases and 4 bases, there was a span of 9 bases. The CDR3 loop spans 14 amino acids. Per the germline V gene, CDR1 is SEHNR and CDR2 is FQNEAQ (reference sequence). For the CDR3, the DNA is TGTGCCAGCAGCCGGGAGGAGTATAATTCACCCCTCCACTTT. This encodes CASSREEYNSPLHF. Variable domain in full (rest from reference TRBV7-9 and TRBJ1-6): DTGVSQNPRHKITKRGQNVTFRCDPISEHNRLYWYRQTLGQGPEFLTYFQNEAQLEKSRLLSDRFSAERPKGSFSTLEIQRTEQGDSAMYLCASSREEYNSPLHFGNGTRLTVT.

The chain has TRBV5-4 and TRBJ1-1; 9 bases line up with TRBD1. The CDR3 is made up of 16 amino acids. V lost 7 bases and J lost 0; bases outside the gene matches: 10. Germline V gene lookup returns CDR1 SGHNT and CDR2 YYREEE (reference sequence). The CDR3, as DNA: TGTGCCAGCCAAACAGGGGGCGAATCTATGAACACTGAAGCTTTCTTT. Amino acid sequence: CASQTGGESMNTEAFF.

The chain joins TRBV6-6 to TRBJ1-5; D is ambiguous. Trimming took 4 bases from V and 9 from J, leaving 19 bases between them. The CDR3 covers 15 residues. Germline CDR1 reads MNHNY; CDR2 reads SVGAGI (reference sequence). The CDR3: CASSSADFYSWPQHF. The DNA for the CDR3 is TGTGCCAGCAGTTCCGCGGACTTTTATAGCTGGCCCCAGCATTTT.

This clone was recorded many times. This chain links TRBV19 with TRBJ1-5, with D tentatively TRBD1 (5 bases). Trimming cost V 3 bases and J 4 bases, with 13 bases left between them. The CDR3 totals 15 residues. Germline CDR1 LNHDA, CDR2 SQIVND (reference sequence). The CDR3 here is CASSIGAGGNQPQHF. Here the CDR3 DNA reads TGTGCCAGTAGTATTGGGGCAGGCGGTAATCAGCCCCAGCATTTT. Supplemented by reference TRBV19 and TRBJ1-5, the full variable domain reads DGGITQSPKYLFRKEGQNVTLSCEQNLNHDAMYWYRQDPGQGLRLIYYSQIVNDFQKGDIAEGYSVSREKKESFPLTVTSAQKNPTAFYLCASSIGAGGNQPQHFGDGTRLSIL.

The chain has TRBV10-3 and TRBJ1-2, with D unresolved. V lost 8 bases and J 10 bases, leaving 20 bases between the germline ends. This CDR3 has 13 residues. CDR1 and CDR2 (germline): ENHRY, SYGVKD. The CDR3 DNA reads TGTGCCATCCCCGGGAGGGATTCTGCTAACTACACCTTC. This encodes CAIPGRDSANYTF.

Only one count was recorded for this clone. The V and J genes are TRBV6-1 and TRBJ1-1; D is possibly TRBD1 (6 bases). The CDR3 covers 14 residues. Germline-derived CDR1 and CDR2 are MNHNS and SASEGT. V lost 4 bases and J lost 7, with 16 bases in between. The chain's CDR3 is CASSVRTDMYEAFF. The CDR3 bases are TGTGCCAGCAGTGTACGGACAGATATGTATGAAGCTTTCTTT.

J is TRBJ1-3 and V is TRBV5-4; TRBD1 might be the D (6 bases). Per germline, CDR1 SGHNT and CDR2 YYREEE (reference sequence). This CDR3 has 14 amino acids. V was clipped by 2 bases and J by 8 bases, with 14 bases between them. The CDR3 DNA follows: TGTGCCAGCAGCTTCCACAGGGCTCCGGACACCATATATTTT. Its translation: CASSFHRAPDTIYF. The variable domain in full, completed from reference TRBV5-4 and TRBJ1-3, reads ETGVTQSPTHLIKTRGQQVTLRCSSQSGHNTVSWYQQALGQGPQFIFQYYREEENGRGNFPPRFSGLQFPNYSSELNVNALELDDSALYLCASSFHRAPDTIYFGEGSWLTVV.

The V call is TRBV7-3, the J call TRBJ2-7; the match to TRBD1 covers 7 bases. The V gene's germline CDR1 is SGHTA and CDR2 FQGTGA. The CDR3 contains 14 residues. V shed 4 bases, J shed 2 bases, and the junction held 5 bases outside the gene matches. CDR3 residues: CASSSDGTAYEQYF. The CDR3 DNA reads TGTGCCAGCAGCTCAGACGGGACAGCCTACGAGCAGTACTTC.

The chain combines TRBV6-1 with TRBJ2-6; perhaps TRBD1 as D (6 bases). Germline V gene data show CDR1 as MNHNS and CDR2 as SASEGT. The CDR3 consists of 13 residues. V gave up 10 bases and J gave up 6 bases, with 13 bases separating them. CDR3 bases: TGTGCCATTCCCGAGGGGGAGGCCAACGTCCTGACTTTC. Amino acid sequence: CAIPEGEANVLTF.

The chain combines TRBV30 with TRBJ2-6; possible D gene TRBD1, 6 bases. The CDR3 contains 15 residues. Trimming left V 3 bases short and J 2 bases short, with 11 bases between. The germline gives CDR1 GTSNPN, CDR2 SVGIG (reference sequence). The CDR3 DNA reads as TGTGCCTGGAGCCCCAAGGGGGCTGGGGCCAACGTCCTGACTTTC. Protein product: CAWSPKGAGANVLTF.

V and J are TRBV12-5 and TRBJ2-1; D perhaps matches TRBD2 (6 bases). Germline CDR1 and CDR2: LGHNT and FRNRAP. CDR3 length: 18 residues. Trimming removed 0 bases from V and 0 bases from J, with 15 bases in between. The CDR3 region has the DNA TGTGCTAGTGGTTTGGTAGCGATTAGCGGAAGCTCCTACAATGAGCAGTTCTTC. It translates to CASGLVAISGSSYNEQFF.

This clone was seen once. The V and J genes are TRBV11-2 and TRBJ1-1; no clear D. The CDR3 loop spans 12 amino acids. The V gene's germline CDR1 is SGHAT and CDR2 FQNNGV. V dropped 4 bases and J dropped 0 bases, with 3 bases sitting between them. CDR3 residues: CASSSMNTEAFF. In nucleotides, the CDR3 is TGTGCCAGCAGCTCTATGAACACTGAAGCTTTCTTT.

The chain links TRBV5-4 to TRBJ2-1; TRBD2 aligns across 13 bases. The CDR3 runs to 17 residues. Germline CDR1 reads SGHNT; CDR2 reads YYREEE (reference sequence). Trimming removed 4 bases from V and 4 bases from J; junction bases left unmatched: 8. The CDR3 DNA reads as TGTGCCAGCAGCGAGGGACTAGCGGGATCTTCGTACAATGAGCAGTTCTTC. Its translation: CASSEGLAGSSYNEQFF.

The CDR3 loop is CARGTGANTQYF. DNA for the CDR3: TGTGCCCGAGGGACAGGAGCAAATACGCAGTATTTT. V is TRBV30 and J is TRBJ2-3; TRBD1 matches at 8 bases. This CDR3 has 12 residues. V was clipped by 8 bases and J by 7 bases; unmatched bases: 8. From germline, CDR1 is GTSNPN and CDR2 SVGIG (reference sequence).